This entry lists 24 T cell receptor beta chains sequenced from one sample in a study of radiotherapy plus CTLA-4 blockade in lung cancer. Assay used: immunoSEQ multiplex PCR; TCRdb lists only in-frame clones, some missing. The sample shows under 3,500 clones, approximately 88% of them seen only once. Sequencing used tumor tissue, obtained from a patient treated with radiotherapy plus ipilimumab. The receptors originated from a human donor with non-small cell lung cancer that progressed on radiotherapy plus ipilimumab.

V is TRBV9 and J is TRBJ2-3; TRBD1 aligns across 9 bases. The trim removed 4 bases at V and 4 bases at J, leaving 10 bases unmatched. Germline CDR1 and CDR2: SGDLS and YYNGEE. This CDR3 contains 16 residues. CDR3 in DNA: TGTGCCAGCAGCACCGCCGGGACAGGGAGGGCAGATACGCAGTATTTT. Residues: CASSTAGTGRADTQYF.

The chain employs TRBV2 and TRBJ2-5; maybe TRBD1 (6 bases). V lost 4 bases to trimming and J lost 3 bases, with 9 bases between them. CDR3 length: 13 amino acids. The germline gives CDR1 SNHLY, CDR2 FYNNEI. The CDR3 loop is CASSADRKETQYF. CDR3 coding DNA: TGTGCCAGCAGTGCTGACAGGAAAGAGACCCAGTACTTC.

The V gene is TRBV19, the J gene TRBJ2-2, with 10 bases lining up with TRBD1. The CDR3 is 14 residues long. The trim removed 11 bases at V and 5 bases at J, leaving 8 bases unmatched. The germline CDR1 and CDR2 sequences are LNHDA and SQIVND (reference sequence). CDR3: CAGRQGARTGELFF. The CDR3 coding sequence is TGTGCCGGCCGACAGGGGGCGCGGACCGGGGAGCTGTTTTTT.

The chain has TRBV28 and TRBJ2-7; D is uncertain. Germline CDR1 is MDHEN and CDR2 is SYDVKM. The CDR3 loop spans 12 amino acids. The V end was cut by 5 bases, the J end by 2 bases, with 7 bases between. CDR3 nucleotides: TGTGCCAGCAGTACCCCCGCCTACGAGCAGTACTTC. This translates into CASSTPAYEQYF.

This chain connects TRBV6-5 to TRBJ2-3; TRBD2 matches 13 bases. The V gene end was trimmed by 4 bases and the J gene end by 11 bases; junction bases not matched to a gene: 12. This CDR3 region has 16 residues. The germline V gene has CDR1 MNHEY and CDR2 SVGAGI. CDR3 in amino acids: CASSSKGLAGVQGQYF. Written as DNA, the CDR3 is TGTGCCAGCAGTTCCAAAGGACTAGCGGGGGTCCAAGGGCAGTATTTT.

The chain couples TRBV4-1 to TRBJ2-1, with a weak D call TRBD1 (7 bases). Germline V CDR1 and CDR2: MGHRA, YSYEKL. With 6 bases removed from V and 3 bases from J, the gap between germline ends came to 15 bases. The CDR3 runs 15 residues. CDR3 amino acids: CASRRQGGDYNEQFF. The CDR3 region has the DNA TGCGCCAGCAGAAGACAGGGAGGCGACTACAATGAGCAGTTCTTC.

A few counts support this clone. This rearrangement joins TRBV5-5 to TRBJ2-2, with 13 bases aligning to TRBD2. This CDR3 spans 18 amino acids. Germline trimming cut 4 bases from V and 3 bases from J; bases unmatched to any gene: 9. Germline lookup yields CDR1 SGHKS and CDR2 YYEKEE (reference sequence). CDR3: CASSNTGLAGRYTGELFF. CDR3 nucleotides: TGTGCCAGCAGCAACACGGGACTAGCGGGGAGATACACCGGGGAGCTGTTTTTT.

This chain uses TRBV6-4 with TRBJ1-1; no clear D. This CDR3 spans 12 amino acids. Trimming removed 6 bases from V and 4 bases from J, with 9 bases in between. Per germline, CDR1 MRHNA and CDR2 SNTAGT. The CDR3 region is CASRALATEAFF. In nucleotides, the CDR3 is TGTGCCAGCAGAGCGTTGGCCACTGAAGCTTTCTTT.

V and J are TRBV1 and TRBJ2-1; TRBD2, the table's D call, was not compared with the DNA. TRBV1 counts as a pseudogene. The CDR3 runs to 16 residues. The CDR3 nucleotides are TGCACCAGCAGCCAAGATGAGCGGGGGTTATACAATGAGCAGTTCTTC. Translation: CTSSQDERGLYNEQFF.

This clone was seen only a few times. This chain links TRBV7-6 with TRBJ2-7; possibly TRBD1 for D (6 bases). The CDR3 has 14 amino acids. Looked up from germline, CDR1 is SGHVS and CDR2 is FNYEAQ. V lost 1 base, J lost 2 bases, and 9 bases lay in between. The CDR3, as DNA: TGTGCCAGCAGCTTAGATCCAGGGGCCTACGAGCAGTACTTC. Amino acid sequence: CASSLDPGAYEQYF.

This clone showed up just once. The rearrangement links TRBV19 to TRBJ1-2; 9 bases align to TRBD1. The CDR3 is 15 amino acids. Per germline, CDR1 LNHDA and CDR2 SQIVND (reference sequence). Losses at the gene ends were 3 bases for V and 6 bases for J; bases not matched to a gene: 8. CDR3 residues: CASSIPWDRDDGYTF. The CDR3 DNA reads TGTGCCAGTAGTATCCCGTGGGACAGGGATGATGGCTACACCTTC.

J is TRBJ2-1 and V is TRBV5-1, with no clear D. V was clipped by 2 bases and J by 5 bases, with 5 bases between them. Germline V gives CDR1 SGHRS, CDR2 YFSETQ. The CDR3 has 12 amino acids. CDR3 loop: CASSFRDNEQFF. The CDR3 DNA follows: TGCGCCAGCAGCTTTCGCGACAATGAGCAGTTCTTC.

V is TRBV4-1 and J is TRBJ1-2; unclear D gene. This CDR3 spans 17 amino acids. Germline CDR1 reads MGHRA; CDR2 reads YSYEKL. Trimming shortened V by 5 bases and J by 4 bases, and 23 bases separated the two germline ends. CDR3 amino acids: CASSVGAQNRKTYGYTF. For the CDR3, the DNA is TGCGCCAGCAGCGTTGGAGCCCAGAACCGAAAGACCTATGGCTACACCTTC.

This chain connects TRBV9 to TRBJ2-3; 7 positions match TRBD2. CDR3 length: 16 residues. V lost 2 bases and J lost 0; bases outside the gene matches: 6. Germline CDR1 and CDR2: SGDLS and YYNGEE. DNA for the CDR3: TGTGCCAGCAGCGTTACCGCGGGGGTAAGCACAGATACGCAGTATTTT. The encoded protein is CASSVTAGVSTDTQYF. The full variable domain, its missing parts supplied by reference TRBV9 and TRBJ2-3, is DSGVTQTPKHLITATGQRVTLRCSPRSGDLSVYWYQQSLDQGLQFLIQYYNGEERAKGNILERFSAQQFPDLHSELNLSSLELGDSALYFCASSVTAGVSTDTQYFGPGTRLTVL.

This clone occurred once. The J gene is TRBJ1-5, the V gene TRBV6-5, with D uncertain. V dropped 6 bases and J dropped 7 bases, with 16 bases sitting between them. Germline CDR1 is MNHEY and CDR2 is SVGAGI. The CDR3 spans 14 residues. CDR3 nucleotides: TGTGCCAGCAGCCAGGATGGGGTCTACCAGCCCCAGCATTTT. It is translated as CASSQDGVYQPQHF.

The J gene is TRBJ2-7, the V gene TRBV27, with D perhaps TRBD2 (5 bases). The germline gives CDR1 MNHEY, CDR2 SMNVEV (reference sequence). The CDR3 covers 16 residues. Trimming took off 0 bases at V and 3 bases at J, with 15 bases between the two ends. Here the CDR3 reads CASSLSKSRDIYEQYF. As DNA, the CDR3 is TGTGCCAGCAGTTTATCGAAATCACGGGATATCTACGAGCAGTACTTC.

The chain recombines TRBV11-2 with TRBJ2-1, with 7 bases aligning to TRBD2. Germline CDR1 is SGHAT and CDR2 is FQNNGV. The trim removed 4 bases at V and 4 bases at J, leaving 10 bases unmatched. This CDR3 is built from 16 residues. CDR3 DNA: TGTGCCAGCAGCTCCAGGCTAGCGGAGATATACAATGAGCAGTTCTTC. Its protein is CASSSRLAEIYNEQFF.

CDR3 residues: CASSVAGWGSSYNEQFF. As DNA, the CDR3 is TGTGCCAGCAGTGTGGCAGGGTGGGGGAGCTCCTACAATGAGCAGTTCTTC. The V gene is TRBV6-1, the J gene TRBJ2-1; D assignment may be TRBD1 or TRBD2 (5 bases each). With 4 bases removed from V and 0 bases from J, the gap between germline ends came to 16 bases. The CDR3 has 17 amino acids. Germline CDR1 is MNHNS and CDR2 is SASEGT.

This clone was recorded once. This sequence joins TRBV6-5 and TRBJ2-7; TRBD2 agrees at 9 bases. The ends lost 0 bases at V and 7 bases at J; junction bases unmatched: 4. Germline V gives CDR1 MNHEY, CDR2 SVGAGI. This CDR3 is 14 amino acids long. For the CDR3, the DNA is TGTGCCAGCAGTTACTCAGGGCTAGCGGGGGAGCAGTACTTC. Its translation is CASSYSGLAGEQYF.

The rearrangement links TRBV9 to TRBJ1-5; no clear D. Germline assignment: CDR1 SGDLS and CDR2 YYNGEE. Trimming removed 4 bases from V and 1 base from J, with 12 bases in between. The CDR3 consists of 15 residues. CDR3 nucleotide sequence: TGTGCCAGCAGCTCTAGTACAGAAAGCAATCAGCCCCAGCATTTT. Amino acid sequence: CASSSSTESNQPQHF.

CDR3: CASSPRPGHNYGYTF. The DNA for the CDR3 is TGTGCCAGCAGCCCAAGACCAGGGCATAACTATGGCTACACCTTC. The chain recombines TRBV27 with TRBJ1-2; TRBD1 might be the D (5 bases). Germline loops: CDR1 MNHEY, CDR2 SMNVEV (reference sequence). This CDR3 has 15 residues. V shed 6 bases and J shed 1 base, with 15 bases lying between them.

The V and J genes are TRBV7-2 and TRBJ1-1; no definite D call. Trimming took off 6 bases at V and 3 bases at J, with 11 bases between the two ends. Germline CDR1 reads SGHTA; CDR2 reads FQGNSA. The CDR3 contains 13 residues. CDR3 sequence: CASRLNLDTEAFF. CDR3 nucleotides: TGTGCCAGCAGATTAAATCTGGACACTGAAGCTTTCTTT.

This clone was counted a few times. The gene calls are TRBV7-2 and TRBJ1-1; tentative D call: TRBD1 (5 bases). Trimming cost V 8 bases and J 0 bases, with 16 bases left between them. The CDR3 spans 15 residues. The V gene's germline CDR1 is SGHTA and CDR2 FQGNSA. CDR3 protein: CASRDPQYMNTEAFF. The CDR3 DNA follows: TGTGCCAGCCGGGACCCTCAATACATGAACACTGAAGCTTTCTTT.

A few counts support this clone. This sequence joins TRBV14 and TRBJ2-5; the match to TRBD2 covers 9 bases. This CDR3 region has 16 residues. Germline V gene data show CDR1 as SGHDN and CDR2 as FVKESK. V lost 5 bases and J lost 4; bases outside the gene matches: 11. The CDR3, as DNA: TGTGCCAGCAGCGAACCCTGGCGGGGGGGCCGAGAGACCCAGTACTTC. Protein sequence: CASSEPWRGGRETQYF.